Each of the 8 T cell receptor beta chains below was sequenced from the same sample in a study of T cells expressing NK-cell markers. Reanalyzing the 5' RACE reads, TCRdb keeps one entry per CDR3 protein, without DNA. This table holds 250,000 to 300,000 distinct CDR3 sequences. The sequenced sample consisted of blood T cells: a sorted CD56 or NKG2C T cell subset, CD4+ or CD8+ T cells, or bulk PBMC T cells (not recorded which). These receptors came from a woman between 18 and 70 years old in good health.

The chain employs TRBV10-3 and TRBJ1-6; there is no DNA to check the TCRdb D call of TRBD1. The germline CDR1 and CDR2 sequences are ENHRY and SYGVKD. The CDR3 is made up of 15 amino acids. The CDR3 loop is CAISEGSGRGSPLHF.

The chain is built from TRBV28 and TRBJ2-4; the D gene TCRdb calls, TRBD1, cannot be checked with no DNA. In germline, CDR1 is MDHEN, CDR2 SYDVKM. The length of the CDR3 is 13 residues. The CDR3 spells CGIGTGAKNIQYF.

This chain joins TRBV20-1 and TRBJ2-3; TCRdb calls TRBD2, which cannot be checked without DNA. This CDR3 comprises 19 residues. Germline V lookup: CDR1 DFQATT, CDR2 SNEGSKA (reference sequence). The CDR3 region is CSATTPPAGGPWSTDTQYF.

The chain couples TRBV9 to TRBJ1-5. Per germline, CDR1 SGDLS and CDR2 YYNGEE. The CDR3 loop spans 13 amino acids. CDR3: CTSSVDSDQPQHF.

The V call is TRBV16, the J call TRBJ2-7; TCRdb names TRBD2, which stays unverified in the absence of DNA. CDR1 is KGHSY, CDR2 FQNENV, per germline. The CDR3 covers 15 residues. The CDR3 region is CASSQRLATAYEQYF.

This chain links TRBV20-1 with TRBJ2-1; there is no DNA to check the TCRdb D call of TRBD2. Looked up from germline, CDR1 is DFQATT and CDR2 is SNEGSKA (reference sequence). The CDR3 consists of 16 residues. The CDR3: CSARGGRVRAYNEQFF.

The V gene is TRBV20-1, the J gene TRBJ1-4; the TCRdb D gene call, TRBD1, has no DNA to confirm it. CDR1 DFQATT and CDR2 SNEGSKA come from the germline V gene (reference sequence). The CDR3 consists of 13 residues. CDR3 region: CSATGTVNEKLFF.

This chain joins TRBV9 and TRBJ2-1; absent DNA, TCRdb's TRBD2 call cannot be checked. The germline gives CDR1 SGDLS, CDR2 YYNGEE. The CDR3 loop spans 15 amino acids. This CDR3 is CASSVGLAEDNEQFF. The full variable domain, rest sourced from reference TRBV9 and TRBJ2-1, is DSGVTQTPKHLITATGQRVTLRCSPRSGDLSVYWYQQSLDQGLQFLIQYYNGEERAKGNILERFSAQQFPDLHSELNLSSLELGDSALYFCASSVGLAEDNEQFFGPGTRLTVL.